The TCR beta chain described here comes from a study of T cells after yellow fever vaccination. There are many counts of this clonotype. The antigen remains unidentified. In making TCR cDNA, 5'RACE template switching added a universal primer site and UMIs to it. TCRdb called the 5' RACE reads again in MiXCR, with one record for every CDR3 protein. The sample shows 70,000 or so distinct CDR3 sequences, approximately 5% of them seen only once. V was clipped by 3 bases and J by 10 bases; unmatched bases: 8. CDR3 length: 16 amino acids. CDR1 is SGHTA, CDR2 FQGNSA, per germline. General study points: Re-detected after boosting: most primary clones, around 96% of CD4 and around 86% of CD8.

The rearrangement joins TRBV7-2 to TRBJ1-6, with 11 bases matching TRBD1. The material sequenced was CD4+ T cells sorted from PBMCs, taken less than 16 days after the first yellow fever vaccination. The origin of this receptor is a young man who received the YFV17D yellow fever vaccine. The CDR3 nucleotides are TGTGCCAGCAGCTTCAGAAGGGACAGGGGGAGCTCACCCCTCCACTTT. Encoded protein: CASSFRRDRGSSPLHF.